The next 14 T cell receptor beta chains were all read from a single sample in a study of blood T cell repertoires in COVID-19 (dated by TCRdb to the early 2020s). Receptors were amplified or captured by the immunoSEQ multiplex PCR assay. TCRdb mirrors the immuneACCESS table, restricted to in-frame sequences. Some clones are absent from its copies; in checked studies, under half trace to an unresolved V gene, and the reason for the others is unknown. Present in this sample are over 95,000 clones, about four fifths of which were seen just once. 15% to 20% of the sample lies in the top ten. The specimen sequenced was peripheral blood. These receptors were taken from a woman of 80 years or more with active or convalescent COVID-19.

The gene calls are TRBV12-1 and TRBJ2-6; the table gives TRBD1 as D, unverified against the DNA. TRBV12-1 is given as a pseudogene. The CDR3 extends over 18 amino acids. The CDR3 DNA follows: TGTGCCAGCAGCTTTCTGGGCGACAGGGCTTCTGGGGCCAACGTCCTGACTTTC. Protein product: CASSFLGDRASGANVLTF.

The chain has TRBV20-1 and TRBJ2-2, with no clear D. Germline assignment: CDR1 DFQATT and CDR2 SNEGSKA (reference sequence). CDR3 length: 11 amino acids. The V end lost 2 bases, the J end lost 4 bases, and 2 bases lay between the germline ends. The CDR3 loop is CSARRTGELFF. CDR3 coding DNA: TGCAGTGCTAGACGCACCGGGGAGCTGTTTTTT.

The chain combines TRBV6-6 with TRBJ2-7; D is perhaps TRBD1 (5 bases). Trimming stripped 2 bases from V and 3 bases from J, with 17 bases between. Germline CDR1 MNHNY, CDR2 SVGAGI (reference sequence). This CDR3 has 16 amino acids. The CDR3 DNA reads TGTGCCAGCAGTTACAGGGTTGGGGCTTCGGGCTACGAGCAGTACTTC. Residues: CASSYRVGASGYEQYF.

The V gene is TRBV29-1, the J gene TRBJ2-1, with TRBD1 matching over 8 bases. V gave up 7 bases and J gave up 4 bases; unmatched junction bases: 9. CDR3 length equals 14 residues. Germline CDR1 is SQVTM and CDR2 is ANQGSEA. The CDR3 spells CSDLTGELYNEQFF. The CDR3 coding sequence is TGCAGCGACTTGACAGGGGAATTATACAATGAGCAGTTCTTC.

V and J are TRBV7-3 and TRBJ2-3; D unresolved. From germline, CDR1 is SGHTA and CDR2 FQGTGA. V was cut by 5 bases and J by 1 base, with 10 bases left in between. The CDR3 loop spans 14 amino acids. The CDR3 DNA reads TGTGCCAGCAGCCCACTCGCGGGCACAGATACGCAGTATTTT. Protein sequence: CASSPLAGTDTQYF.

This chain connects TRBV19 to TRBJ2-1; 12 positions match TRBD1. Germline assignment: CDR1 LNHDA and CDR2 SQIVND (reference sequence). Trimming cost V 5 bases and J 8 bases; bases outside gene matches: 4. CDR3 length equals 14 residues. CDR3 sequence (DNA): TGTGCCAGTAGTGCCGGGACAGGGGGCTATGAGCAGTTCTTC. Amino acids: CASSAGTGGYEQFF.

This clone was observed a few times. The chain's CDR3 is CASSQDVIPGELFF. The CDR3, as DNA: TGCGCCAGCAGCCAAGATGTAATCCCCGGGGAGCTGTTTTTT. The rearrangement joins TRBV4-3 to TRBJ2-2; D not resolved. With 0 bases removed from V and 6 bases from J, the gap between germline ends came to 8 bases. Germline V CDR1 and CDR2: LGHNA, YSLEER. This CDR3 is 14 amino acids long.

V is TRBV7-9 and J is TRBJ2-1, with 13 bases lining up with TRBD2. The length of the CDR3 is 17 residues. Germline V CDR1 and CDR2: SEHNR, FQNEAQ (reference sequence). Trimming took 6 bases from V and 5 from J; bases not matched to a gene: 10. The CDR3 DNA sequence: TGTGCCAGCAGGCCCACTAGCGGGAGGGCCGTAAACAATGAGCAGTTCTTC. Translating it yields CASRPTSGRAVNNEQFF.

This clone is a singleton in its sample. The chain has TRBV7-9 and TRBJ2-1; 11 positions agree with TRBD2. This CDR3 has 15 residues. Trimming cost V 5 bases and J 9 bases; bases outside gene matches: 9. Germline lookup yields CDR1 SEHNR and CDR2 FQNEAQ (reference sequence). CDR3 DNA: TGTGCCAGCAGCCCCACTAGCGGGAGTAGTGGTGAGCAGTTCTTC. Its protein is CASSPTSGSSGEQFF.

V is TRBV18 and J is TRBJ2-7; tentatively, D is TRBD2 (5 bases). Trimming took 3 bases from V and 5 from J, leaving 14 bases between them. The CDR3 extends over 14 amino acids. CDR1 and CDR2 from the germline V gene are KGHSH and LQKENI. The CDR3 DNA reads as TGTGCCAGCTCACCTTACGGGGTGGAGGACGAGCAGTACTTC. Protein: CASSPYGVEDEQYF.

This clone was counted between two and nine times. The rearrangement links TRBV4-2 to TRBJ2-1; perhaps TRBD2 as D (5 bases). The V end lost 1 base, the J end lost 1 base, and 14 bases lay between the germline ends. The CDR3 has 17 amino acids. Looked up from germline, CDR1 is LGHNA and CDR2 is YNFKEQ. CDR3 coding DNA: TGTGCCAGCAGCCAAGGGGGAGCGGATCGATCCTACAATGAGCAGTTCTTC. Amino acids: CASSQGGADRSYNEQFF.

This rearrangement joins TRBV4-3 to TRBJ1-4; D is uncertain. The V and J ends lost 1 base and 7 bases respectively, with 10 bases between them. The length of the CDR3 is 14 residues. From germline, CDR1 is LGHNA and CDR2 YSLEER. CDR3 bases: TGCGCCAGCAGCCAAGTCAGCCTAGGTGAAAAACTGTTTTTT. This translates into CASSQVSLGEKLFF.

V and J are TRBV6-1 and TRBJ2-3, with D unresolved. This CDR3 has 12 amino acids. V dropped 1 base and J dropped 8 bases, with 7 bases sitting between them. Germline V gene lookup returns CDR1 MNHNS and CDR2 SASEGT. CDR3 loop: CASSEGHGTQYF. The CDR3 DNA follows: TGTGCCAGCAGTGAAGGTCACGGTACGCAGTATTTT.

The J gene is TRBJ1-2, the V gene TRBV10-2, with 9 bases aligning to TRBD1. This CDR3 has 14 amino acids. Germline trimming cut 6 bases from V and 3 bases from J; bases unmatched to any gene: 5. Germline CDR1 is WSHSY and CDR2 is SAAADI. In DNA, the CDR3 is TGCGCCAGCAGCGAGAGGGACAGGGACTATGGCTACACCTTC. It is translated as CASSERDRDYGYTF.